Given below is one T cell receptor beta chain in context. This entry comes from a study of blood T cell repertoires in COVID-19. Per the authors' pipeline: Amplifying reference gene primers gave estimates of nucleated cell counts. Libraries were prepared by immunoSEQ multiplex PCR; TCRdb keeps only in-frame clonotypes and omits some of them. V, J and clone size derive from that table, while D and trimming were established from the DNA sequence. The sample yields about 350,000 clones, 80% to 90% seen once. Sequencing was done on a sample of peripheral blood. The receptor's source is an older woman with COVID-19, enrolled during active disease.

This CDR3 reads CASTDSGGPAGELFF. CDR3 sequence (DNA): TGTGCCAGCACCGATAGCGGGGGGCCCGCCGGGGAGCTGTTTTTT. The chain joins TRBV5-4 to TRBJ2-2; TRBD2 matches at 10 bases. Germline V CDR1 and CDR2: SGHNT, YYREEE (reference sequence). V was pared by 6 bases and J by 6 bases, with 8 bases of the junction left unmatched. This CDR3 is built from 15 residues.